A single TCR beta chain is shown here with its context. This entry comes from a study of blood T cell repertoires in COVID-19. Study in general: Sites in the United States, Italy and Spain provided acute and convalescent COVID-19 samples. Sources were T cells, B-cell-depleted T cells, or PBMCs; the material itself was cDNA or gDNA.

Per the authors' pipeline: Reference gene primer amplification yielded estimated nucleated cell counts. Produced via immunoSEQ multiplex PCR; TCRdb's table is partial and in-frame only. From that table come the V and J calls and clone size; the DNA was used to work out D and trimming. The sample contains hundreds of thousands of clones, approximately 83% of which appear only once. Per germline, CDR1 SGHTA and CDR2 FQGTGA. This CDR3 comprises 16 residues. V lost 2 bases, J lost 2 bases, and 6 bases stayed unmatched. Sequences were obtained from peripheral blood. The source is a human donor in a cohort sampled during active COVID-19. This chain connects TRBV7-3 to TRBJ2-3, with 8 bases that match TRBD2. CDR3 residues: CASSLRPSGFTDTQYF. Here the CDR3 DNA reads TGTGCCAGCAGCTTACGCCCTAGCGGGTTCACAGATACGCAGTATTTT.